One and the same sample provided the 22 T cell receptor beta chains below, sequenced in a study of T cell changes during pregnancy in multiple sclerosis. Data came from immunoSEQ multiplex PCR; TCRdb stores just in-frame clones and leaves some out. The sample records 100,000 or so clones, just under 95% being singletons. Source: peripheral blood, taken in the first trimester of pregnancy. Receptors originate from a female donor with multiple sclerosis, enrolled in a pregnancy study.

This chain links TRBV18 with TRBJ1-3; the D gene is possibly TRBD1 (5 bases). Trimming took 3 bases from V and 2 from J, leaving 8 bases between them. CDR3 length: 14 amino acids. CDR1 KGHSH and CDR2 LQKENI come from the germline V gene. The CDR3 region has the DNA TGTGCCAGCTCACCTCTACAGGCTGGAAACACCATATATTTT. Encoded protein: CASSPLQAGNTIYF. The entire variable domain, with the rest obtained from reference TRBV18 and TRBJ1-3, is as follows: NAGVMQNPRHLVRRRGQEARLRCSPMKGHSHVYWYRQLPEEGLKFMVYLQKENIIDESGMPKERFSAEFPKEGPSILRIQQVVRGDSAAYFCASSPLQAGNTIYFGEGSWLTVV.

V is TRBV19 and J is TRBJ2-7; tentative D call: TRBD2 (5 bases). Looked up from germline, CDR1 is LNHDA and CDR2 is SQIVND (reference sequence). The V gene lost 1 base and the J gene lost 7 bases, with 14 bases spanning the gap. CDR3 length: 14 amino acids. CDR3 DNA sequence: TGTGCCAGTAGTATAGGCACCGGACTTTGGGAGCAGTACTTC. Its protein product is CASSIGTGLWEQYF.

CDR3 bases: TGTGCCAGCAGTAGCATCTATGGCTACACCTTC. It yields the protein CASSSIYGYTF. The chain combines TRBV11-2 with TRBJ1-2; D ambiguous. V shed 6 bases and J shed 4 bases, with 6 bases lying between them. Germline-derived CDR1 and CDR2 are SGHAT and FQNNGV. CDR3 size: 11 residues.

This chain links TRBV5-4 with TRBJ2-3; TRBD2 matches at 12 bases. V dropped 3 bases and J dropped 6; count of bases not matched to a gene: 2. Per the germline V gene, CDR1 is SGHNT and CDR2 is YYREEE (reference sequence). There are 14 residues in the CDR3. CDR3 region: CASSSSGGADTQYF. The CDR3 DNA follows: TGTGCCAGCAGCTCTAGCGGGGGGGCTGATACGCAGTATTTT.

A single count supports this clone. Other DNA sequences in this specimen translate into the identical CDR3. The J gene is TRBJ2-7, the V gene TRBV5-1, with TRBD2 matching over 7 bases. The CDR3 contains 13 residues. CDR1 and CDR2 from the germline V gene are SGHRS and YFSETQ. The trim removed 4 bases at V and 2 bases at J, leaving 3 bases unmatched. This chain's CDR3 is CASSTGGPYEQYF. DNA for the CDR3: TGCGCCAGCAGCACGGGGGGACCCTACGAGCAGTACTTC. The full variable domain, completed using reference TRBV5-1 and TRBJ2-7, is KAGVTQTPRYLIKTRGQQVTLSCSPISGHRSVSWYQQTPGQGLQFLFEYFSETQRNKGNFPGRFSGRQFSNSRSEMNVSTLELGDSALYLCASSTGGPYEQYFGPGTRLTVT.

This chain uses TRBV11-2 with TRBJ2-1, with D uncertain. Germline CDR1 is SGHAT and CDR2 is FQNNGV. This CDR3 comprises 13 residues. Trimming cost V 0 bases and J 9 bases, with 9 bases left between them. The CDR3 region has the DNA TGTGCCAGCAGCTTAGACATCTTCGGTGAGCAGTTCTTC. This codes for CASSLDIFGEQFF.

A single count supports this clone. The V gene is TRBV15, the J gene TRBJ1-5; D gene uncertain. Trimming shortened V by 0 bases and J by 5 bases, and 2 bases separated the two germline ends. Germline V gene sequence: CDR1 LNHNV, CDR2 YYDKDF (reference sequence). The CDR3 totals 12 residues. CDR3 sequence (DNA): TGTGCCACCAGCAGAGACTATCAGCCCCAGCATTTT. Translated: CATSRDYQPQHF.

Here the CDR3 DNA reads TGTGCCAGCAGTGACGTACGGCAGGGGAATGGCTACACCTTC. The encoded protein is CASSDVRQGNGYTF. This chain connects TRBV2 to TRBJ1-2, with D possibly TRBD1 on 6 matching bases. Germline CDR1 is SNHLY and CDR2 is FYNNEI. Trimming shortened V by 3 bases and J by 6 bases, and 14 bases separated the two germline ends. This CDR3 contains 14 residues.

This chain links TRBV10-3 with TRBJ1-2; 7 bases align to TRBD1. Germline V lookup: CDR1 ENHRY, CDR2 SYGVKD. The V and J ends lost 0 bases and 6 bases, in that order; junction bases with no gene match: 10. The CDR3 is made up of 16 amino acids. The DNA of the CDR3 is TGTGCCATCAGTGAGTCGTTAGGACAGGCGAGCCATGGCTACACCTTC. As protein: CAISESLGQASHGYTF.

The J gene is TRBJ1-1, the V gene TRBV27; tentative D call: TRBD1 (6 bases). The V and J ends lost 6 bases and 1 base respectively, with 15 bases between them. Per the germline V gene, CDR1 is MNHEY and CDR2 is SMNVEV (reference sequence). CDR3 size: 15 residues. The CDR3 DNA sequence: TGTGCCAGCAGGGGGCCAAGGGGGAGGAACACTGAAGCTTTCTTT. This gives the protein CASRGPRGRNTEAFF.

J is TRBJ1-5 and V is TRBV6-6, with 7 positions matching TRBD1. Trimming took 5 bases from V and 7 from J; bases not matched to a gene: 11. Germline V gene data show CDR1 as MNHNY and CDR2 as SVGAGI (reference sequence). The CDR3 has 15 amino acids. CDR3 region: CASSPEGAVVQPQHF. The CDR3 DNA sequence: TGTGCCAGCAGTCCAGAGGGGGCAGTCGTCCAGCCCCAGCATTTT.

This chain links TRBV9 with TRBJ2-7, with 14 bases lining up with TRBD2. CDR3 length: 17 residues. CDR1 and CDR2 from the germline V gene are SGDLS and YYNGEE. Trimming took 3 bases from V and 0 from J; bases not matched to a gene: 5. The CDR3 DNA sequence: TGTGCCAGCAGCGGCGGGACTAGCGGGGGAAGCTCCTACGAGCAGTACTTC. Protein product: CASSGGTSGGSSYEQYF.

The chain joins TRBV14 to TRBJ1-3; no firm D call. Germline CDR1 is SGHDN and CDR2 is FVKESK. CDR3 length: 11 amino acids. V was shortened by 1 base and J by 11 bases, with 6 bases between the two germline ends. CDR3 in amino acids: CASSQAGSIYF. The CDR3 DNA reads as TGTGCCAGCAGCCAAGCAGGATCCATATATTTT.

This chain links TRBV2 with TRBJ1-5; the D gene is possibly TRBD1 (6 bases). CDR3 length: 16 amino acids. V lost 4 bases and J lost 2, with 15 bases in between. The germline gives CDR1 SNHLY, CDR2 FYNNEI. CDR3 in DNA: TGTGCCAGCAGTGGTGGACAGTCTGGAGGCAATCAGCCCCAGCATTTT. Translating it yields CASSGGQSGGNQPQHF.

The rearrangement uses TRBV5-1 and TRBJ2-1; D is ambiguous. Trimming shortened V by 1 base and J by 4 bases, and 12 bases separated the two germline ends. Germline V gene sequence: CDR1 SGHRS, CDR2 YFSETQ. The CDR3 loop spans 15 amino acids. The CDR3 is CASSLSDGWYNEQFF. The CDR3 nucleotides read TGCGCCAGCAGCTTGAGCGATGGGTGGTACAATGAGCAGTTCTTC.

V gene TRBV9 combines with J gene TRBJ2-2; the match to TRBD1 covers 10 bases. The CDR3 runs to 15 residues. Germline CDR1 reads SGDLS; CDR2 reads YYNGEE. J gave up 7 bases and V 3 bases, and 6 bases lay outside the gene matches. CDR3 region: CASSAHGTGDGELFF. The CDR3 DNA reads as TGTGCCAGCAGCGCCCACGGGACAGGGGACGGGGAGCTGTTTTTT. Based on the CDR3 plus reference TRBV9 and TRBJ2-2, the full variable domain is DSGVTQTPKHLITATGQRVTLRCSPRSGDLSVYWYQQSLDQGLQFLIQYYNGEERAKGNILERFSAQQFPDLHSELNLSSLELGDSALYFCASSAHGTGDGELFFGEGSRLTVL.

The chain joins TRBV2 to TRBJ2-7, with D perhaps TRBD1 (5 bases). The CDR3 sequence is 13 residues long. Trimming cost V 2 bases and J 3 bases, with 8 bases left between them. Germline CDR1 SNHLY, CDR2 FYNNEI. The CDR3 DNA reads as TGTGCCAGCAGTGAACAGGGTTTCTACGAGCAGTACTTC. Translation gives CASSEQGFYEQYF.

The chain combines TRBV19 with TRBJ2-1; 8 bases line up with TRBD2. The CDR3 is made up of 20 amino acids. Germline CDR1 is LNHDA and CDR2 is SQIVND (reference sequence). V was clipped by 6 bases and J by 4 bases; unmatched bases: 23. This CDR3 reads CASRERGGVHGTSTYNEQFF. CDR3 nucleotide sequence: TGTGCCAGTAGAGAACGTGGGGGCGTTCATGGGACTAGTACTTACAATGAGCAGTTCTTC. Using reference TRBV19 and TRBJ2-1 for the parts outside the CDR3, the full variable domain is DGGITQSPKYLFRKEGQNVTLSCEQNLNHDAMYWYRQDPGQGLRLIYYSQIVNDFQKGDIAEGYSVSREKKESFPLTVTSAQKNPTAFYLCASRERGGVHGTSTYNEQFFGPGTRLTVL.

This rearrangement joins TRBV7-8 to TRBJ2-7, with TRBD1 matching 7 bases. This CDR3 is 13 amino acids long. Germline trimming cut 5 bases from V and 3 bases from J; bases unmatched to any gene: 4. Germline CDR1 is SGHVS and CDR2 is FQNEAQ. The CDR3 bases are TGTGCCAGCAGCCGGGGACAGTTCTACGAGCAGTACTTC. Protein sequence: CASSRGQFYEQYF. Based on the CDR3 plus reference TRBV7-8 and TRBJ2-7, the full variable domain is GAGVSQSPRYKVAKRGQDVALRCDPISGHVSLFWYQQALGQGPEFLTYFQNEAQLDKSGLPSDRFFAERPEGSVSTLKIQRTQQEDSAVYLCASSRGQFYEQYFGPGTRLTVT.

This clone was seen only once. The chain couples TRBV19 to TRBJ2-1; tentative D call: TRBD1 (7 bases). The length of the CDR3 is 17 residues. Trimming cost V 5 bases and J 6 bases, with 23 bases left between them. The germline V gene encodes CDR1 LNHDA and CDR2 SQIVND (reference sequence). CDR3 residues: CASSPPRGRGISNEQFF. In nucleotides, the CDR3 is TGTGCCAGTAGTCCCCCGCGGGGCAGGGGGATTAGCAATGAGCAGTTCTTC. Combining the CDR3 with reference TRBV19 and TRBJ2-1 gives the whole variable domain DGGITQSPKYLFRKEGQNVTLSCEQNLNHDAMYWYRQDPGQGLRLIYYSQIVNDFQKGDIAEGYSVSREKKESFPLTVTSAQKNPTAFYLCASSPPRGRGISNEQFFGPGTRLTVL.

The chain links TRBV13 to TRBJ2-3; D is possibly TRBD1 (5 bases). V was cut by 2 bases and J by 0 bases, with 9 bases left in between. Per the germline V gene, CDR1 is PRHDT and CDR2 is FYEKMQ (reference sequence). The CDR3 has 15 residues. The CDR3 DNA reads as TGTGCCAGCAGCTTACGGACAACTAGCACAGATACGCAGTATTTT. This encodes CASSLRTTSTDTQYF.

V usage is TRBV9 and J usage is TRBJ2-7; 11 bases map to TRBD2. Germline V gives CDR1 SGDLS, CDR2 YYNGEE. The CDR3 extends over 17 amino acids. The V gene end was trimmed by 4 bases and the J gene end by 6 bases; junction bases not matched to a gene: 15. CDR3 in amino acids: CASSSSGGFSRGPEQYF. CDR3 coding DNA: TGTGCCAGCAGCTCTAGCGGGGGGTTTAGTCGAGGCCCCGAGCAGTACTTC.